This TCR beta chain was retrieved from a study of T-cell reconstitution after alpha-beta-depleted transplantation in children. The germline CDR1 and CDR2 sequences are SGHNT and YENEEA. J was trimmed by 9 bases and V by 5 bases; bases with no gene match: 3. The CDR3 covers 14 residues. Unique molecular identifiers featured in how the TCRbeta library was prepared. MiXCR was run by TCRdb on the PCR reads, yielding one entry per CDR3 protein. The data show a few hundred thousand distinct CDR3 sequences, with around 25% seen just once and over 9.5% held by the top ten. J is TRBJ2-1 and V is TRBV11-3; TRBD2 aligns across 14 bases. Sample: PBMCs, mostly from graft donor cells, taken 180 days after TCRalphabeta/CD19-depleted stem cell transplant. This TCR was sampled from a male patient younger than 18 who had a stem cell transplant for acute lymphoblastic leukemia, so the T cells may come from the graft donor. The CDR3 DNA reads TGTGCCAGCAGCGGACTAGCGGGAGGCGGTGAGCAGTTCTTC. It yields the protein CASSGLAGGGEQFF.